Listed below are T cell receptor beta chains from one sample, sequenced in a study of blood T cell repertoires in COVID-19. Generated by immunoSEQ multiplex PCR, the TCRdb table keeps only in-frame clones and is missing some. The sample contains about 120,000 clones, 88% of which appear only once. The sequenced sample was peripheral blood. These receptors were collected from a man aged 45 to 65 with acute or convalescent COVID-19. Both conserved end residues are part of each CDR3.

v_call: TRBV28
j_call: TRBJ1-5
cdr3_aa: CASSLLNQPQHF

v_call: TRBV5-1
j_call: TRBJ1-2
cdr3_aa: CASSKAGTGGAFHGYTF

v_call: TRBV7-9
j_call: TRBJ2-7
cdr3_aa: CASSFWTGYEQYF

v_call: TRBV27
j_call: TRBJ1-2
cdr3_aa: CASSLQQPATYYGYTF

v_call: TRBV19
j_call: TRBJ2-7
cdr3_aa: CASSILQGNYEQYF

v_call: TRBV10-1
j_call: TRBJ1-6
cdr3_aa: CASRQGEDSPLHF

v_call: TRBV6-6
j_call: TRBJ1-3
cdr3_aa: CASRTWTGASTIYF

v_call: TRBV5-1
j_call: TRBJ1-1
cdr3_aa: CASSVIGENTEAFF

v_call: TRBV6-5
j_call: TRBJ1-2
cdr3_aa: CASSWDRLNYGYTF

v_call: TRBV29-1
j_call: TRBJ1-2
cdr3_aa: CSVHTPGQGRSGYTF

v_call: TRBV27
j_call: TRBJ2-7
cdr3_aa: CASSFGTSNPPQYF

v_call: TRBV29-1
j_call: TRBJ2-7
cdr3_aa: CSAKGPGGTGEQYF

v_call: TRBV3-1/TRBV3-2
j_call: TRBJ1-6
cdr3_aa: CASSARSAGPISPLHF

v_call: TRBV5-1
j_call: TRBJ1-1
cdr3_aa: CASSSGIEAFF

v_call: TRBV7-3
j_call: TRBJ1-3
cdr3_aa: CASSLGGGDTIYF

v_call: TRBV5-1
j_call: TRBJ2-7
cdr3_aa: CASSYLAVSYEQYF

v_call: TRBV2
j_call: TRBJ1-2
cdr3_aa: CASSRQGTNYGYTF

v_call: TRBV7-9
j_call: TRBJ2-5
cdr3_aa: CASSLSGSGETQYF

v_call: TRBV28
j_call: TRBJ1-1
cdr3_aa: CASSALEWSDTEAFF

v_call: TRBV28
j_call: TRBJ1-6
cdr3_aa: CASSTGNNSPLHF

v_call: TRBV28
j_call: TRBJ1-2
cdr3_aa: CASSLATELYGYTF

v_call: TRBV25-1
j_call: TRBJ2-2
cdr3_aa: CASSEGQINTGELFF

v_call: TRBV4-1
j_call: TRBJ1-1
cdr3_aa: CASSLGSTEAFF

v_call: TRBV27
j_call: TRBJ1-5
cdr3_aa: CASSSSQGAIKGNQPQHF

v_call: TRBV2
j_call: TRBJ1-2
cdr3_aa: CASGGTENYGYTF

v_call: TRBV19
j_call: TRBJ2-5
cdr3_aa: CASSRRGTGNSPETQYF

v_call: TRBV5-6
j_call: TRBJ1-4
cdr3_aa: CASSSTGMTNEKLFF

v_call: TRBV7-2
j_call: TRBJ1-1
cdr3_aa: CASSLVLGGARGAFF

v_call: TRBV10-3
j_call: TRBJ1-1
cdr3_aa: CAISETGSTNTEAFF

v_call: TRBV27
j_call: TRBJ2-1
cdr3_aa: CASSSGGWQFF

v_call: TRBV18
j_call: TRBJ1-1
cdr3_aa: CASSPSGGTEAFF

v_call: TRBV21-1
j_call: TRBJ1-5
cdr3_aa: CASSPQRRWGGQPQHF

v_call: TRBV7-2
j_call: TRBJ1-6
cdr3_aa: CASRPSATIRGSPLHF

v_call: TRBV5-1
j_call: TRBJ2-7
cdr3_aa: CASRPTGSYEQYF

v_call: TRBV15
j_call: TRBJ1-1
cdr3_aa: CATSRDFLKGWASTEAFF

v_call: TRBV19
j_call: TRBJ2-4
cdr3_aa: CASSTQSRQGAKNIQYF

v_call: TRBV28
j_call: TRBJ2-1
cdr3_aa: CASSPNSPRSTINEQFF

v_call: TRBV2
j_call: TRBJ2-2
cdr3_aa: CASKVLAGGTGELFF

v_call: TRBV27
j_call: TRBJ1-1
cdr3_aa: CASSLQGDIWNTEAFF

v_call: TRBV5-1
j_call: TRBJ1-2
cdr3_aa: CASSLGGQLMGYGYTF

v_call: TRBV15
j_call: TRBJ2-5
cdr3_aa: CATSQQGSQTQYF

v_call: TRBV18
j_call: TRBJ1-1
cdr3_aa: CASSPATRGTEAFF

v_call: TRBV7-8
j_call: TRBJ1-2
cdr3_aa: CASSSWRDNYGYTF

v_call: TRBV11-2
j_call: TRBJ2-2
cdr3_aa: CASSDGTSINTGELFF

v_call: TRBV5-6
j_call: TRBJ2-1
cdr3_aa: CASSGTSGTSWRRDEQFF

v_call: TRBV6-5
j_call: TRBJ2-2
cdr3_aa: CASSPRGGTGELFF

v_call: TRBV5-1
j_call: TRBJ2-5
cdr3_aa: CASSPGQGWQETQYF

v_call: TRBV6-5
j_call: TRBJ2-7
cdr3_aa: CASSQGASYEQYF

v_call: TRBV28
j_call: TRBJ1-2
cdr3_aa: CASTTGGSYGYTF

v_call: TRBV28
j_call: TRBJ2-2
cdr3_aa: CASSLAREGLFF

v_call: TRBV5-1
j_call: TRBJ2-1
cdr3_aa: CASSLEGGAGGYNEQFF

v_call: TRBV5-1
j_call: TRBJ1-1
cdr3_aa: CASSLQGAQNTEAFF

v_call: TRBV7-9
j_call: TRBJ1-1
cdr3_aa: CASRPRQGLNTEAFF

v_call: TRBV27
j_call: TRBJ1-3
cdr3_aa: CASSAGRSGNTIYF

v_call: TRBV27
j_call: TRBJ2-5
cdr3_aa: CASSQSWAGGQETQYF